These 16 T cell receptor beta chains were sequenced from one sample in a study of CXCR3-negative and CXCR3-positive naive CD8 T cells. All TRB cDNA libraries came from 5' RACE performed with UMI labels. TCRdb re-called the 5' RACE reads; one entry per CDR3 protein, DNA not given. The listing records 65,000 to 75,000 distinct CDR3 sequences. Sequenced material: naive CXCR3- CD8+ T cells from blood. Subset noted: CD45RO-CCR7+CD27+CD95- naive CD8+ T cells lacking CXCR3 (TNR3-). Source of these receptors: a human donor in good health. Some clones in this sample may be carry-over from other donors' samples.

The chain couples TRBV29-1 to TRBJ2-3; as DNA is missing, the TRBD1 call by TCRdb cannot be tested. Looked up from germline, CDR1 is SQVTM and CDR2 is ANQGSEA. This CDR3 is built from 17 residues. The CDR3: CSVFSPPGASSTDTQYF.

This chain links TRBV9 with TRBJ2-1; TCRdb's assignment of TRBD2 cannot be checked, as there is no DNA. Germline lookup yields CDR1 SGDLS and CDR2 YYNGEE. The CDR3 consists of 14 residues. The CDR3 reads CASSVASGGGEQFF.

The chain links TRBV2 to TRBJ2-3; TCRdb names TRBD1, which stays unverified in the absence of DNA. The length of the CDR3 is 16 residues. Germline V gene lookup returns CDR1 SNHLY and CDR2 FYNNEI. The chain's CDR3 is CASSEDQGVGTDTQYF.

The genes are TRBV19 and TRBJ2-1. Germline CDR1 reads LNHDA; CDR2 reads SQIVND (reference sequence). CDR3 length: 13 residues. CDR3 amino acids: CASSIGVNNEQFF.

The CDR3 protein is CASSYSSLGWDTQYF. The gene calls are TRBV6-5 and TRBJ2-3. The CDR3 is 15 residues long. Germline-derived CDR1 and CDR2 are MNHEY and SVGAGI.

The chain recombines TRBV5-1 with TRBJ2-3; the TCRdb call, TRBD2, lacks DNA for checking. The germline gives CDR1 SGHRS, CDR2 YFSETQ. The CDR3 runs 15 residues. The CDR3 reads CASSLKGGTTDTQYF.

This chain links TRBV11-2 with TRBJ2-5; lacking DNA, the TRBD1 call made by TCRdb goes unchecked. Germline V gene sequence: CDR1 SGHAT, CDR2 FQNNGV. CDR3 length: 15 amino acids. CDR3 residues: CASSQGQGIRETQYF. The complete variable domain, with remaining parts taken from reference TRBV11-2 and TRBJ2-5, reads EAGVAQSPRYKIIEKRQSVAFWCNPISGHATLYWYQQILGQGPKLLIQFQNNGVVDDSQLPKDRFSAERLKGVDSTLKIQPAKLEDSAVYLCASSQGQGIRETQYFGPGTRLLVL.

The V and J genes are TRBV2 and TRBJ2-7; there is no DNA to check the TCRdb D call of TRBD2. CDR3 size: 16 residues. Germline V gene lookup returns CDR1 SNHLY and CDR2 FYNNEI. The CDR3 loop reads CASSELADPFTYEQYF.

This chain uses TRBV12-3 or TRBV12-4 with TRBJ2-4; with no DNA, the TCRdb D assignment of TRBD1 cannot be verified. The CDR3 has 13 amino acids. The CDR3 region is CASSSGEGNIQYF.

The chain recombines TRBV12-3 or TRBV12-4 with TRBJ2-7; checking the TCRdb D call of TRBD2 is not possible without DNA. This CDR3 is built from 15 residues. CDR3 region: CASSWTSGPSYEQYF.

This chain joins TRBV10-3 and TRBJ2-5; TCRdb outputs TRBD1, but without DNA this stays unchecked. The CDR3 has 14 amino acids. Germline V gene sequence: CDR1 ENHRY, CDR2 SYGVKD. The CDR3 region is CAISDLQGQETQYF.

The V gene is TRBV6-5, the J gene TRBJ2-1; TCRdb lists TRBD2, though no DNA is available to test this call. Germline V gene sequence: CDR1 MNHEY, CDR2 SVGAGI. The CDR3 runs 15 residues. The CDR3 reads CASRRTSYLEDEQFF.

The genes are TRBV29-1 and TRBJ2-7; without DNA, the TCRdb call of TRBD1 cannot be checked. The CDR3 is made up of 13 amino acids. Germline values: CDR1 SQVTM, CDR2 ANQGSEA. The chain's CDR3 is CSVETGQGYEQYF.

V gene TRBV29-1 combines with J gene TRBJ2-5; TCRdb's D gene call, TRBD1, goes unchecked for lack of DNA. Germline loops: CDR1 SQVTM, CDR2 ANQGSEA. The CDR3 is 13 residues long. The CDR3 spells CSVNPGARETQYF.

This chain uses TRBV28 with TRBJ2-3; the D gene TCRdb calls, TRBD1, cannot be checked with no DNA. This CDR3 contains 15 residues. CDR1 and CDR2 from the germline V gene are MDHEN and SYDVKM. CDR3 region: CASSLERGPTDTQYF. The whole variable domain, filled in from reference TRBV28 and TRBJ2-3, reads DVKVTQSSRYLVKRTGEKVFLECVQDMDHENMFWYRQDPGLGLRLIYFSYDVKMKEKGDIPEGYSVSREKKERFSLILESASTNQTSMYLCASSLERGPTDTQYFGPGTRLTVL.

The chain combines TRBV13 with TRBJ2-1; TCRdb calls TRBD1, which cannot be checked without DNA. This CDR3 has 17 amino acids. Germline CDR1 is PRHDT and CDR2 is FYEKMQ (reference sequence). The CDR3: CASSLGSGGIAANEQFF.